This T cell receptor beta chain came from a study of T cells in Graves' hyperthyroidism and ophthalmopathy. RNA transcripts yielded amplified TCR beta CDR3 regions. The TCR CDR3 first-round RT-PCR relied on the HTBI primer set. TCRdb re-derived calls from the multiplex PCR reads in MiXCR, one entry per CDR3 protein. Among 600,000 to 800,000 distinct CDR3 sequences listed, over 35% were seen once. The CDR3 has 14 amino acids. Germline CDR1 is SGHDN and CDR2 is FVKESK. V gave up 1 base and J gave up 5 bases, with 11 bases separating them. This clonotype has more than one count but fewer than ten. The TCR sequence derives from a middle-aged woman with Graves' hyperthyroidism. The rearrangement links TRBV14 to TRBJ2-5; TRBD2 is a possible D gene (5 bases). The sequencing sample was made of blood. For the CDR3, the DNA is TGTGCCAGCAGCCAAGCACTAGGGTTGGAGACCCAGTACTTC. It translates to CASSQALGLETQYF.